This is a list of T cell receptor beta chains from one sample in a study of identifying expanded T cells in peripheral blood. The assay was immunoSEQ multiplex PCR, and TCRdb's table has in-frame clones only and misses some. Of about 82,000 clones in the sample, 70% to 90% were seen once. The sample was blood. The receptors here all came from a person between 18 and 75 years old in good health. Both conserved end residues are part of each CDR3. Fields, in order: clone size, V gene, CDR3 length, D gene, J gene, CDR3 DNA, CDR3 protein. D genes are given only for firm matches. A row's size may be missing; if present it is once, few, many or a size class.

abundance: -
v_gene: TRBV5-1
len: 15
d_gene: -
j_gene: TRBJ1-5
CDR3nt: TGCGCCAGCAGCTTGGAGGGCTTGTCCACCCAGCCCCAGCATTTT
CDR3aa: CASSLEGLSTQPQHF

abundance: -
v_gene: TRBV7-9
len: 15
d_gene: TRBD1
j_gene: TRBJ2-3
CDR3nt: TGTGCCAGCACCCGACAGGGAATTATGTTTGATACGCAGTATTTT
CDR3aa: CASTRQGIMFDTQYF

abundance: once
v_gene: TRBV14
len: 14
d_gene: -
j_gene: TRBJ2-7
CDR3nt: TGTGCCAGCAGCCAAGGCGGGACTCACTACGAGCAGTACTTC
CDR3aa: CASSQGGTHYEQYF

abundance: -
v_gene: TRBV18
len: 14
d_gene: -
j_gene: TRBJ1-1
CDR3nt: TGTGCCAGCTCACCAGGACAGTCAGACGATGAAGCTTTCTTT
CDR3aa: CASSPGQSDDEAFF

abundance: -
v_gene: TRBV6-1
len: 15
d_gene: -
j_gene: TRBJ1-5
CDR3nt: TGTGCCAGCAGGATGGGATCTTCCCACAATCAGCCCCAGCATTTT
CDR3aa: CASRMGSSHNQPQHF

abundance: -
v_gene: TRBV27
len: 16
d_gene: TRBD2
j_gene: TRBJ2-3
CDR3nt: TGTGCCAGCAGGCCCGGGACTAGCGCCTCCGGGGATACGCAGTATTTT
CDR3aa: CASRPGTSASGDTQYF

abundance: few
v_gene: TRBV5-5
len: 13
d_gene: -
j_gene: TRBJ1-5
CDR3nt: TGTGCCAGCAGTCTCGACGGATATCAGCCCCAGCATTTT
CDR3aa: CASSLDGYQPQHF

abundance: once
v_gene: TRBV30
len: 12
d_gene: -
j_gene: TRBJ2-3
CDR3nt: TGTGCCTGGAGTGCCAGCACAGATACGCAGTATTTT
CDR3aa: CAWSASTDTQYF

abundance: -
v_gene: TRBV7-3
len: 15
d_gene: TRBD1
j_gene: TRBJ2-2
CDR3nt: TGTGCCAGCAGCCCCGGGACAGGGGGCACCGGGGAGCTGTTTTTT
CDR3aa: CASSPGTGGTGELFF

abundance: -
v_gene: TRBV18
len: 14
d_gene: -
j_gene: TRBJ1-1
CDR3nt: TGTGCCAGCTTGCCCACGGTACAGGGAGGTGAAGCTTTCTTT
CDR3aa: CASLPTVQGGEAFF

abundance: -
v_gene: TRBV19
len: 14
d_gene: -
j_gene: TRBJ1-3
CDR3nt: TGTGCCAGTAGCGGGACCGCTTCTGGAAACACCATATATTTT
CDR3aa: CASSGTASGNTIYF

abundance: -
v_gene: TRBV19
len: 15
d_gene: -
j_gene: TRBJ1-4
CDR3nt: TGTGCCAGTAGTGAAGGGGCCAGCTATAATGAAAAACTGTTTTTT
CDR3aa: CASSEGASYNEKLFF

abundance: -
v_gene: TRBV19
len: 16
d_gene: -
j_gene: TRBJ2-4
CDR3nt: TGTGCCAGTAGTATTCCGGGGGCGGTGGTATCGGACATTCAGTACTTC
CDR3aa: CASSIPGAVVSDIQYF

abundance: -
v_gene: TRBV7-2
len: 16
d_gene: TRBD2
j_gene: TRBJ2-4
CDR3nt: TGTGCCAGCAGCTTAAGCTATAGCGGGTACAAAAACATTCAGTACTTC
CDR3aa: CASSLSYSGYKNIQYF

abundance: -
v_gene: TRBV4-1
len: 13
d_gene: -
j_gene: TRBJ2-7
CDR3nt: TGCGCCAGCTCCCCGGGGGTGCCCTACGAGCAGTACTTC
CDR3aa: CASSPGVPYEQYF

abundance: -
v_gene: TRBV18
len: 17
d_gene: -
j_gene: TRBJ2-5
CDR3nt: TGTGCCAGCTCCCCCCCTAATTCAGGAGGGGACCAAGAGACCCAGTACTTC
CDR3aa: CASSPPNSGGDQETQYF

abundance: -
v_gene: TRBV7-9
len: 15
d_gene: -
j_gene: TRBJ1-2
CDR3nt: TGTGCCAGCAGCTTTATCGGCCAGGACCTCTATGGCTACACCTTC
CDR3aa: CASSFIGQDLYGYTF

abundance: -
v_gene: TRBV19
len: 11
d_gene: -
j_gene: TRBJ2-3
CDR3nt: TGTGCCAGTAGTCGCACAGATACGCAGTATTTT
CDR3aa: CASSRTDTQYF

abundance: -
v_gene: TRBV13
len: 16
d_gene: TRBD1
j_gene: TRBJ2-3
CDR3nt: TGTGCCAGCAGCTCCACCCGGGACAGGAGTAAAGATACGCAGTATTTT
CDR3aa: CASSSTRDRSKDTQYF

abundance: once
v_gene: TRBV4-1
len: 15
d_gene: -
j_gene: TRBJ2-3
CDR3nt: TGCGCCAGCAGCCAAGTCGGTCTTGCCACAGATACGCAGTATTTT
CDR3aa: CASSQVGLATDTQYF

abundance: -
v_gene: TRBV6-1
len: 17
d_gene: -
j_gene: TRBJ2-2
CDR3nt: TGTGCCAGCAGTGAAAGGGCAGCAGGGAGTAGTACCGGGGAGCTGTTTTTT
CDR3aa: CASSERAAGSSTGELFF

abundance: -
v_gene: TRBV6-5
len: 14
d_gene: -
j_gene: TRBJ1-1
CDR3nt: TGTGCCAGCAGTGTCCAGGGGTTGAACACTGAAGCTTTCTTT
CDR3aa: CASSVQGLNTEAFF

abundance: -
v_gene: TRBV7-9
len: 14
d_gene: TRBD1
j_gene: TRBJ1-6
CDR3nt: TGTGCCAGCTCCCCAGGACAGGGTGAATCACCCCTCCACTTT
CDR3aa: CASSPGQGESPLHF

abundance: -
v_gene: TRBV9
len: 11
d_gene: -
j_gene: TRBJ2-1
CDR3nt: TGTGCCAGCAGCGGCTACAATGAGCAGTTCTTC
CDR3aa: CASSGYNEQFF

abundance: -
v_gene: TRBV5-1
len: 14
d_gene: -
j_gene: TRBJ2-1
CDR3nt: TGCGCCAGCAGCCGGGACCCCAGTCTCGCTGAGCAGTTCTTC
CDR3aa: CASSRDPSLAEQFF

abundance: once
v_gene: TRBV9
len: 14
d_gene: -
j_gene: TRBJ2-1
CDR3nt: TGTGCCAGCAGCGTTCGGGGCGGAGTCAATGAGCAGTTCTTC
CDR3aa: CASSVRGGVNEQFF

abundance: -
v_gene: TRBV27
len: 16
d_gene: -
j_gene: TRBJ2-3
CDR3nt: TGTGCCAGCAGTTTTTCCGACAGGCTGAGTCCAGATACGCAGTATTTT
CDR3aa: CASSFSDRLSPDTQYF

abundance: -
v_gene: TRBV7-7
len: 15
d_gene: -
j_gene: TRBJ2-5
CDR3nt: TGTGCCAGCAGCTTGGCGGCCTCCGGAGGCGAGACCCAGTACTTC
CDR3aa: CASSLAASGGETQYF

abundance: -
v_gene: TRBV18
len: 16
d_gene: TRBD1
j_gene: TRBJ1-1
CDR3nt: TGTGCCAGCTCACCACAAGGAGCAGGGGGGGACACTGAAGCTTTCTTT
CDR3aa: CASSPQGAGGDTEAFF

abundance: -
v_gene: TRBV19
len: 14
d_gene: -
j_gene: TRBJ1-2
CDR3nt: TGTGCCAGTAGTATATCAGCGGGCAACTATGGCTACACCTTC
CDR3aa: CASSISAGNYGYTF

abundance: -
v_gene: TRBV5-4
len: 17
d_gene: TRBD1
j_gene: TRBJ1-2
CDR3nt: TGTGCCAGCAGCTATCGGACAGGGGGATCCGTGAACTATGGCTACACCTTC
CDR3aa: CASSYRTGGSVNYGYTF

abundance: -
v_gene: TRBV5-6
len: 12
d_gene: -
j_gene: TRBJ2-7
CDR3nt: TGTGCCAGTGGCCGACGGGCCTACGAGCAGTACTTC
CDR3aa: CASGRRAYEQYF

abundance: once
v_gene: TRBV11-3
len: 13
d_gene: -
j_gene: TRBJ1-1
CDR3nt: TGTGCCAGCAGCTTGGGGGTTGACAGAGGGGCTTTCTTT
CDR3aa: CASSLGVDRGAFF

abundance: -
v_gene: TRBV30
len: 13
d_gene: -
j_gene: TRBJ1-5
CDR3nt: TGTGCCTGGACGACCGGGAGCAATCAGCCCCAGCATTTT
CDR3aa: CAWTTGSNQPQHF

abundance: -
v_gene: TRBV9
len: 16
d_gene: TRBD2
j_gene: TRBJ2-2
CDR3nt: TGTGCCAGCAGCGTAAAAGGAGCGGGAGTCACCGGGGAGCTGTTTTTT
CDR3aa: CASSVKGAGVTGELFF

abundance: -
v_gene: TRBV19
len: 14
d_gene: TRBD1
j_gene: TRBJ2-7
CDR3nt: TGTGCCAGTAGTATCTGGACAGGGGATCACGAGCAGTACTTC
CDR3aa: CASSIWTGDHEQYF

abundance: -
v_gene: TRBV30
len: 10
d_gene: -
j_gene: TRBJ2-7
CDR3nt: TGTGCCTGGGGGTCCTACGAGCAGTACTTC
CDR3aa: CAWGSYEQYF

abundance: -
v_gene: TRBV11-2
len: 15
d_gene: TRBD1
j_gene: TRBJ2-7
CDR3nt: TGTGCCAGCAGCGCACGCCGGGACAGGGGACACGAGCAGTACTTC
CDR3aa: CASSARRDRGHEQYF

abundance: -
v_gene: TRBV18
len: 13
d_gene: -
j_gene: TRBJ1-6
CDR3nt: TGTGCCAGCTCCCGGGGGCAAAATTCACCCCTCCACTTT
CDR3aa: CASSRGQNSPLHF

abundance: -
v_gene: TRBV13
len: 13
d_gene: -
j_gene: TRBJ1-2
CDR3nt: TGTGCCAGCAGCCCCCGGGGGGACTATGGCTACACCTTC
CDR3aa: CASSPRGDYGYTF

abundance: -
v_gene: TRBV6-1
len: 15
d_gene: TRBD1
j_gene: TRBJ2-2
CDR3nt: TGTGCCAGCAGGACCGGGACAGGAAACACCGGGGAGCTGTTTTTT
CDR3aa: CASRTGTGNTGELFF

abundance: -
v_gene: TRBV6-5
len: 13
d_gene: TRBD1
j_gene: TRBJ2-2
CDR3nt: TGTGCCAGTAATACAGGGGAAGCCGGGGAGCTGTTTTTT
CDR3aa: CASNTGEAGELFF

abundance: -
v_gene: TRBV5-4
len: 15
d_gene: -
j_gene: TRBJ1-2
CDR3nt: TGTGCCAGCAGCTTGGCGTGGGGAGGGGGTCCTGGCTACACCTTC
CDR3aa: CASSLAWGGGPGYTF

abundance: once
v_gene: TRBV7-2
len: 15
d_gene: -
j_gene: TRBJ1-5
CDR3nt: TGTGCCAGCAGCGTTAGTTCAGGGGGCAATCAGCCCCAGCATTTT
CDR3aa: CASSVSSGGNQPQHF

abundance: -
v_gene: TRBV10-3
len: 17
d_gene: TRBD1
j_gene: TRBJ2-2
CDR3nt: TGTGCCATCAGTGAGAGGGGGGGACAGGGGAACACCGGGGAGCTGTTTTTT
CDR3aa: CAISERGGQGNTGELFF